Presented here are 10 T cell receptor beta chains from one specimen sequenced in a study of blood T cell repertoires in COVID-19. TCRdb keeps only in-frame clones here, not all; method: immunoSEQ multiplex PCR. The repertoire holds more than 150,000 clones, 90% seen once, with approximately 0.48% in the top ten. The sequenced sample consisted of peripheral blood. The receptors originated from a middle-aged man with acute or convalescent COVID-19.

The chain employs TRBV30 and TRBJ2-2, with 8 bases aligning to TRBD1. V gave up 0 bases and J gave up 7 bases; unmatched junction bases: 10. The germline CDR1 and CDR2 sequences are GTSNPN and SVGIG (reference sequence). CDR3 length: 16 residues. Written as DNA, the CDR3 is TGTGCCTGGAGTGTACTGGGACAGGTGGTTGGCGGGGAGCTGTTTTTT. Translated: CAWSVLGQVVGGELFF.

The chain is built from TRBV5-6 and TRBJ1-2; TRBD1 matches 9 bases. Looked up from germline, CDR1 is SGHDT and CDR2 is YYEEEE. The CDR3 extends over 17 amino acids. Trimming at V came to 3 bases and at J to 6 bases, leaving 15 bases not matched to a gene. The CDR3 DNA follows: TGTGCCAGCAGCTCGATCTCCGGGACAGGGTGGAGAGATGGCTACACCTTC. Translating it yields CASSSISGTGWRDGYTF.

The chain is built from TRBV7-9 and TRBJ1-3; 10 nucleotides match TRBD1. This CDR3 has 15 amino acids. With V trimmed by 5 bases and J by 5 bases, 6 bases remained unmatched. Per the germline V gene, CDR1 is SEHNR and CDR2 is FQNEAQ (reference sequence). CDR3 amino acids: CASSLDRGHRNTIYF. In nucleotides, the CDR3 is TGTGCCAGCAGCCTCGACAGGGGGCATAGAAACACCATATATTTT.

The V gene is TRBV28, the J gene TRBJ2-7, with 8 bases matching TRBD1. V trimming: 7 bases; J trimming: 0 bases; junction bases outside the gene matches: 5. The germline V gene encodes CDR1 MDHEN and CDR2 SYDVKM. CDR3 size: 14 residues. This CDR3 is CASTPGQVSYEQYV. CDR3 bases: TGTGCCAGCACTCCGGGACAGGTCTCCTACGAGCAGTACGTC.

The chain uses TRBV27 and TRBJ2-1, with 7 bases identical to TRBD2. Per the germline V gene, CDR1 is MNHEY and CDR2 is SMNVEV (reference sequence). Losses at the gene ends were 2 bases for V and 8 bases for J; bases not matched to a gene: 6. The CDR3 has 14 residues. The CDR3 region is CASSLAGVRYEQFF. In DNA, the CDR3 is TGTGCCAGCAGTTTAGCGGGAGTCAGGTATGAGCAGTTCTTC.

This clone was seen just once. This sequence joins TRBV5-1 and TRBJ2-1; D might be TRBD2 (5 bases). The ends were cut back, 3 bases at V and 3 bases at J, with 10 bases in the middle. Germline V gene lookup returns CDR1 SGHRS and CDR2 YFSETQ. The length of the CDR3 is 14 residues. The CDR3 protein is CASSSTGSYNEQFF. Written as DNA, the CDR3 is TGCGCCAGCAGCTCCACGGGGAGCTACAATGAGCAGTTCTTC.

The genes are TRBV16 and TRBJ1-4; D is unclear. Trimming pared 0 bases from V and 5 bases from J, leaving 25 bases between. This CDR3 is 20 amino acids long. Germline-derived CDR1 and CDR2 are KGHSY and FQNENV. Here the CDR3 DNA reads TGTGCCAGCAGCCAATCATATCCAGCGATGTATGCGTCGAACAATGAAAAACTGTTTTTT. This gives the protein CASSQSYPAMYASNNEKLFF.

This chain joins TRBV27 and TRBJ1-5, with D maybe TRBD1 (5 bases). The V gene lost 3 bases and the J gene lost 4 bases, with 13 bases spanning the gap. The CDR3 is 15 residues long. Germline CDR1 is MNHEY and CDR2 is SMNVEV (reference sequence). CDR3 residues: CASSFTFQGNQPQHF. The CDR3 region has the DNA TGTGCCAGCAGTTTTACCTTCCAGGGTAATCAGCCCCAGCATTTT.

V is TRBV19 and J is TRBJ2-2, with a tentative D call TRBD2 (6 bases). V lost 3 bases and J 3 bases, leaving 8 bases between the germline ends. The germline V gene has CDR1 LNHDA and CDR2 SQIVND (reference sequence). The CDR3 length is 14 residues. The CDR3 DNA reads TGTGCCAGTAGTATGGGGGGACACACCGGGGAGCTGTTTTTT. Protein sequence: CASSMGGHTGELFF.

As regards this clone: Germline is not matched at one junction end, which may reflect a read error. The V and J genes are TRBV7-7 and TRBJ1-6, with D perhaps matching TRBD1 (5 bases). Germline V gene lookup returns CDR1 SSHAT and CDR2 FNYEAQ (reference sequence). The CDR3 contains 17 residues. CDR3: CASRRDDPGGYNSPLHF. The CDR3 DNA reads TGTGCTAGCAGACGGGACGACCCTGGGGGGTATAATTCACCCCTCCACTTT.